This TCR beta chain is from a study of blood T cell repertoires in COVID-19. Across the study: Both acute and convalescent COVID-19 samples were obtained from the United States, Italy and Spain.

The protocol was immunoSEQ multiplex PCR, while the TCRdb copy is restricted to in-frame clones and leaves out a portion. Of 100,000 to 110,000 clones detected, 70% to 80% appear once; the ten largest clones hold roughly 31%. This CDR3 has 15 amino acids. Germline values: CDR1 MNHEY, CDR2 SVGAGI. Trimming cost V 8 bases and J 4 bases, with 18 bases left between them. The sequence was collected from a man between 70 and 80 years old with active or convalescent COVID-19. Sequenced input: peripheral blood. The rearrangement links TRBV6-5 to TRBJ1-3; weak D call: TRBD1 (6 bases). The CDR3 is CASSEQGRHGNTIYF. The CDR3 DNA reads as TGTGCCAGCTCCGAACAGGGACGGCACGGAAACACCATATATTTT.